This T cell receptor (beta chain) was documented in a study of blood T cell repertoires in COVID-19. This CDR3 is built from 14 residues. Assay: immunoSEQ multiplex PCR; the TCRdb copy retains only in-frame clones and omits some. The sample consists of some 120,000 clones, about nine tenths of them appearing once. V gene TRBV21-1 combines with J gene TRBJ1-5. TRBV21-1 is labeled a pseudogene. Sequenced input: peripheral blood. The origin of this receptor is a man aged 50-60 years with active COVID-19. DNA for the CDR3: TGTGCCAGCAGCTATAGACAGCGGGCGGATCCCCAGCATTTT. It codes for CASSYRQRADPQHF.